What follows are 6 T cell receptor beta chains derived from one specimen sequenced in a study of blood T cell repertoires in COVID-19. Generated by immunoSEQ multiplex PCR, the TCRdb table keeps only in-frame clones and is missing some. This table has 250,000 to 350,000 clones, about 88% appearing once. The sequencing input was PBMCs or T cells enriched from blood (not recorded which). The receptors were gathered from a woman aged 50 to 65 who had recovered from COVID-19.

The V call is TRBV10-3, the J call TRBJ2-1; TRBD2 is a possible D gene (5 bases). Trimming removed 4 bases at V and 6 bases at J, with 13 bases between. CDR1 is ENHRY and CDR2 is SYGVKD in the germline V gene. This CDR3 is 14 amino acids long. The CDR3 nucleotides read TGTGCCATCAGTGGAGGGTCCGCCGGCAATGAGCAGTTCTTC. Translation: CAISGGSAGNEQFF.

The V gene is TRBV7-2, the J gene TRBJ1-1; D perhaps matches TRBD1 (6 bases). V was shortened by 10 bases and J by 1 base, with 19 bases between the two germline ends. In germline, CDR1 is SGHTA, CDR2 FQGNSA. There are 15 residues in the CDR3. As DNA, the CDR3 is TGTGCCACACAGATCAGGGGCTCGGAGAACACTGAAGCTTTCTTT. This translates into CATQIRGSENTEAFF.

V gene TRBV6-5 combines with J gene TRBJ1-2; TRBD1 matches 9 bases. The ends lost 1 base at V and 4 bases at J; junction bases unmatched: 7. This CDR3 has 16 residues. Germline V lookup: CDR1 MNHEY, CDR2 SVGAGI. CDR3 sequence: CASSYWGTGSSYGYTF. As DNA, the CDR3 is TGTGCCAGCAGTTACTGGGGGACAGGGAGTTCCTATGGCTACACCTTC.

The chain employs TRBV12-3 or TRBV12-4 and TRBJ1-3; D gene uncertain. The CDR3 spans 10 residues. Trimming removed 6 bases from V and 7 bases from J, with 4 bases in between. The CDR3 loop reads CASSFNTIYF. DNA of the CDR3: TGTGCCAGCAGCTTTAACACCATATATTTT.

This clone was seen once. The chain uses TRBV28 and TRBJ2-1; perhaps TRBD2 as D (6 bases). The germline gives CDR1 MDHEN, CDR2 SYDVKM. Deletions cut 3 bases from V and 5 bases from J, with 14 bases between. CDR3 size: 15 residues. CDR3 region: CASSLGGTANNEQFF. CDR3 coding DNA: TGTGCCAGCAGTTTGGGCGGGACTGCCAACAATGAGCAGTTCTTC.

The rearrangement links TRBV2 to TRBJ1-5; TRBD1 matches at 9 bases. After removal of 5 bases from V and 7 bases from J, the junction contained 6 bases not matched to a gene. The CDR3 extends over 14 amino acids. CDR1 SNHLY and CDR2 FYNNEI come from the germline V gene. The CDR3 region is CASSTGGAGQPQHF. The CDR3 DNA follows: TGTGCCAGCAGTACAGGGGGCGCAGGGCAGCCCCAGCATTTT. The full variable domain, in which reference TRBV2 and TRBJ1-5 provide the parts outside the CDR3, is EPEVTQTPSHQVTQMGQEVILRCVPISNHLYFYWYRQILGQKVEFLVSFYNNEISEKSEIFDDQFSVERPDGSNFTLKIRSTKLEDSAMYFCASSTGGAGQPQHFGDGTRLSIL.